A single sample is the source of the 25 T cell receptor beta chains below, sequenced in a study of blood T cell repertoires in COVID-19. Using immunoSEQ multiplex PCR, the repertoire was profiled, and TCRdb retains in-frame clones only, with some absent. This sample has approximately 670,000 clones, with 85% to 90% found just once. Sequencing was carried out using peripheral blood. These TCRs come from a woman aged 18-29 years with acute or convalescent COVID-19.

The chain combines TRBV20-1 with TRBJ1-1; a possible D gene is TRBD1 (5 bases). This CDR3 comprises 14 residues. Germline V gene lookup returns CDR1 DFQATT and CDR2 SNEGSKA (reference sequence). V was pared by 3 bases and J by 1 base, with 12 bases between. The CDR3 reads CSASREGSNTEAFF. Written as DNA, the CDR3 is TGCAGTGCTAGTCGGGAGGGGTCGAACACTGAAGCTTTCTTT.

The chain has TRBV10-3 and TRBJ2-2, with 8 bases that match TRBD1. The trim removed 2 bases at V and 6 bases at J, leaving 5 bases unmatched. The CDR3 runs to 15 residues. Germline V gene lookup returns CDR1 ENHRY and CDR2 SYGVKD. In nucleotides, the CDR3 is TGTGCCATCAGTGAGCCACAGGGGGTAGCCGGGGAGCTGTTTTTT. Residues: CAISEPQGVAGELFF.

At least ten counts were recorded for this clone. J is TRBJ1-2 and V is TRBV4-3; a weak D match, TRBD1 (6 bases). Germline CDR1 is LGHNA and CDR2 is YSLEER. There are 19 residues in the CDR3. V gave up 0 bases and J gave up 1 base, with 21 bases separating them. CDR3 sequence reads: CASSQDPAPRGGYNYGYTF. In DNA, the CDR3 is TGCGCCAGCAGCCAAGATCCGGCGCCAAGGGGGGGGTATAACTATGGCTACACCTTC.

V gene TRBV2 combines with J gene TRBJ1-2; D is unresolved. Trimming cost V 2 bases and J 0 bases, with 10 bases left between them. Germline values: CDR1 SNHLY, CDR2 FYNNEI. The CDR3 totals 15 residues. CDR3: CASSETAVANYGYTF. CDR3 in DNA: TGTGCCAGCAGTGAAACCGCGGTTGCTAACTATGGCTACACCTTC.

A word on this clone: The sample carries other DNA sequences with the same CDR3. CDR3 nucleotide sequence: TGTGCCAGCAGCGTAGCGGGGGGGGGCACAGATACGCAGTATTTT. Its translation is CASSVAGGGTDTQYF. The chain links TRBV9 to TRBJ2-3; TRBD2 matches 8 bases. V was pared by 0 bases and J by 1 base, with 1 base of the junction left unmatched. Germline V lookup: CDR1 SGDLS, CDR2 YYNGEE. The CDR3 contains 15 residues.

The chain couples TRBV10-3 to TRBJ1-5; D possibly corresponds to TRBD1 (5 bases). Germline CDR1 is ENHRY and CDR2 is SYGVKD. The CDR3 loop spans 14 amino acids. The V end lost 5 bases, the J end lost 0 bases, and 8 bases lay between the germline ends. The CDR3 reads CAISQDNSNQPQHF. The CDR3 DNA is TGTGCCATCAGTCAGGACAATAGCAATCAGCCCCAGCATTTT.

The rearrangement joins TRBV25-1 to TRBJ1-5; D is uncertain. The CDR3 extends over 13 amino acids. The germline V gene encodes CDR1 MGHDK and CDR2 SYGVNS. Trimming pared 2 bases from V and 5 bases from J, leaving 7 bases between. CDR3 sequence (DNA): TGTGCCAGCAGTGAAACCGGGGATCAGCCCCAGCATTTT. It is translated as CASSETGDQPQHF. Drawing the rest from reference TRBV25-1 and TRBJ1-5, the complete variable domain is EADIYQTPRYLVIGTGKKITLECSQTMGHDKMYWYQQDPGMELHLIHYSYGVNSTEKGDLSSESTVSRIRTEHFPLTLESARPSHTSQYLCASSETGDQPQHFGDGTRLSIL.

The CDR3 region has the DNA TGTGCCAGCAGCTTAGCTCGGCAGTCCCCAGGTCGTGGCTACACCTTC. Its protein is CASSLARQSPGRGYTF. The rearrangement joins TRBV11-2 to TRBJ1-2; D gene ambiguous. Per the germline V gene, CDR1 is SGHAT and CDR2 is FQNNGV. CDR3 length equals 16 residues. Trimming cost V 1 base and J 7 bases, with 19 bases left between them. Full variable domain (missing parts from reference TRBV11-2 and TRBJ1-2): EAGVAQSPRYKIIEKRQSVAFWCNPISGHATLYWYQQILGQGPKLLIQFQNNGVVDDSQLPKDRFSAERLKGVDSTLKIQPAKLEDSAVYLCASSLARQSPGRGYTFGSGTRLTVV.

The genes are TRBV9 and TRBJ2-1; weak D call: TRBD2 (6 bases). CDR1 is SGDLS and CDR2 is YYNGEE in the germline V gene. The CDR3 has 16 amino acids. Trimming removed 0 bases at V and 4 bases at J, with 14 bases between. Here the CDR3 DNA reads TGTGCCAGCAGCGTAGACCCGGCGGGGCGATACAATGAGCAGTTCTTC. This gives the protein CASSVDPAGRYNEQFF.

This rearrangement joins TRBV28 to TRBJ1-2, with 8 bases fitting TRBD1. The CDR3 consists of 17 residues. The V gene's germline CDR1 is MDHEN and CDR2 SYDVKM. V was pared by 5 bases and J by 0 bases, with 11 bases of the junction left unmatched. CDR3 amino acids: CASSPLGQDKPNYGYTF. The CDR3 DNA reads TGTGCCAGCAGTCCCCTGGGACAGGACAAACCTAACTATGGCTACACCTTC.

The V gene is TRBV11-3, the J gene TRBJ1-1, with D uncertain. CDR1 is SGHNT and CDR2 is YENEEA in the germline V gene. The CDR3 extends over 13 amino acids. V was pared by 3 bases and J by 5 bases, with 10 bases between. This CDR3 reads CASSFQEGTEAFF. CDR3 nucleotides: TGTGCCAGCAGCTTTCAGGAAGGTACTGAAGCTTTCTTT.

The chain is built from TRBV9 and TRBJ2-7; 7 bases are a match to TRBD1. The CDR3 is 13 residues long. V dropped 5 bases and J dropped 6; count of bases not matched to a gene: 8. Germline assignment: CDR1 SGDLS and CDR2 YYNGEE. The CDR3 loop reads CASSTGDGGEQYF. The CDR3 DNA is TGTGCCAGCAGTACAGGGGATGGGGGCGAGCAGTACTTC. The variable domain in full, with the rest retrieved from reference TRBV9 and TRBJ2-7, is DSGVTQTPKHLITATGQRVTLRCSPRSGDLSVYWYQQSLDQGLQFLIQYYNGEERAKGNILERFSAQQFPDLHSELNLSSLELGDSALYFCASSTGDGGEQYFGPGTRLTVT.

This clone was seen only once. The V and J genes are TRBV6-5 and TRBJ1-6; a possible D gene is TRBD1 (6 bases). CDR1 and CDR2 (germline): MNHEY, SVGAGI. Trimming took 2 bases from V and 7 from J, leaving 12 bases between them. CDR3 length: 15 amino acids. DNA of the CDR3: TGTGCCAGCAGTTACCAGGACAGTGCAAATTCACCCCTCCACTTT. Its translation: CASSYQDSANSPLHF.

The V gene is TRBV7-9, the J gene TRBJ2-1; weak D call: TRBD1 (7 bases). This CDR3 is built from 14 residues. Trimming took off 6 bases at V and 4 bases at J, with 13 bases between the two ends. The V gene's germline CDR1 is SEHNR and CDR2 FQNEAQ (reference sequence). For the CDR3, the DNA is TGTGCCAGCAGGGGGGGACAGAAATACAATGAGCAGTTCTTC. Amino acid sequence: CASRGGQKYNEQFF.

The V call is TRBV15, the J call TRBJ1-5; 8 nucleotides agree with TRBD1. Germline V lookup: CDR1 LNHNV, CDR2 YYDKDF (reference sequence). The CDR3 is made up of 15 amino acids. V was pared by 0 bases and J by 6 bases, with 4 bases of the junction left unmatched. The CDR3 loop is CATSREQGGVQPQHF. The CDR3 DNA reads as TGTGCCACCAGCAGAGAACAGGGGGGGGTTCAGCCCCAGCATTTT. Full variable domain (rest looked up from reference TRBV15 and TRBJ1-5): DAMVIQNPRYQVTQFGKPVTLSCSQTLNHNVMYWYQQKSSQAPKLLFHYYDKDFNNEADTPDNFQSRRPNTSFCFLDIRSPGLGDTAMYLCATSREQGGVQPQHFGDGTRLSIL.

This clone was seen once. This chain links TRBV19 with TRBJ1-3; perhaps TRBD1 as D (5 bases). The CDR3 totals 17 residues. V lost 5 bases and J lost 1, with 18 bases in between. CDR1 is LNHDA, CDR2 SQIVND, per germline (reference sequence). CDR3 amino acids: CASSPTGTDYSGNTIYF. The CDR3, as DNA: TGTGCCAGTAGTCCCACCGGGACGGACTATTCTGGAAACACCATATATTTT.

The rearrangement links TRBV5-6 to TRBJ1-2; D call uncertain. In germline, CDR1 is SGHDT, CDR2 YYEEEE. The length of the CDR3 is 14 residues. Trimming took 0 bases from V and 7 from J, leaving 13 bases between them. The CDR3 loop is CASSLGWEEGGYTF. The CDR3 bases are TGTGCCAGCAGCTTGGGCTGGGAGGAAGGTGGCTACACCTTC.

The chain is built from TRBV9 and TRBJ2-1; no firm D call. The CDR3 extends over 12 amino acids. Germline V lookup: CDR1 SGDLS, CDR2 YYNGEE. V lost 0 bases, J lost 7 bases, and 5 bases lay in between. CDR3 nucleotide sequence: TGTGCCAGCAGCGTAGAATCTAATGAGCAGTTCTTC. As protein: CASSVESNEQFF.

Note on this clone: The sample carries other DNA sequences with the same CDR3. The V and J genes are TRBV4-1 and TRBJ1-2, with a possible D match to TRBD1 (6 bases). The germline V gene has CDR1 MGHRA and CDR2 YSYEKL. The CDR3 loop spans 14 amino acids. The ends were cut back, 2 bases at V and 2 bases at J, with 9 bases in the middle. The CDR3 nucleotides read TGCGCCAGCAGCCAACAGGGGACCAACTATGGCTACACCTTC. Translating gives CASSQQGTNYGYTF.

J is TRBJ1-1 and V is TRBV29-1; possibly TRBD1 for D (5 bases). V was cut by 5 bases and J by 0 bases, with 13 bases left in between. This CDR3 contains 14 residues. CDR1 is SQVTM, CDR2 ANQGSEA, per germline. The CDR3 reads CSVQDKFMNTEAFF. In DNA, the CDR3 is TGCAGCGTTCAGGACAAATTCATGAACACTGAAGCTTTCTTT. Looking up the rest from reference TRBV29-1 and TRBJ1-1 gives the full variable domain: SAVISQKPSRDICQRGTSLTIQCQVDSQVTMMFWYRQQPGQSLTLIATANQGSEATYESGFVIDKFPISRPNLTFSTLTVSNMSPEDSSIYLCSVQDKFMNTEAFFGQGTRLTVV.

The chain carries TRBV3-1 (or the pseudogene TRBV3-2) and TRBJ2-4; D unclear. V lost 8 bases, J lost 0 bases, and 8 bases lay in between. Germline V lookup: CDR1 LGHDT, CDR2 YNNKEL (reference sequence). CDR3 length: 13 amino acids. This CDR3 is CASGTAAKNIQYF. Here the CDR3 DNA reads TGTGCCAGCGGCACAGCAGCCAAAAACATTCAGTACTTC.

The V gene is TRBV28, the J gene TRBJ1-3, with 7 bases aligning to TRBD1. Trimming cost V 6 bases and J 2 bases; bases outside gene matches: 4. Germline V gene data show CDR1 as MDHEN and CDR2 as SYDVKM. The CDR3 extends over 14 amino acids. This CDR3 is CASRGTGAGNTIYF. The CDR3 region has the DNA TGTGCCAGCAGAGGAACAGGGGCTGGAAACACCATATATTTT. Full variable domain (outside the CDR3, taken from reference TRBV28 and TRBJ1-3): DVKVTQSSRYLVKRTGEKVFLECVQDMDHENMFWYRQDPGLGLRLIYFSYDVKMKEKGDIPEGYSVSREKKERFSLILESASTNQTSMYLCASRGTGAGNTIYFGEGSWLTVV.

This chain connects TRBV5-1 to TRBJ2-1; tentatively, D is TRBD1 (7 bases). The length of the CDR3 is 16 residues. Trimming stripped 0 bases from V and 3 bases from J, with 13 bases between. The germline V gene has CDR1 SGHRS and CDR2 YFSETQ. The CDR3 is CASSLEEGAFYNEQFF. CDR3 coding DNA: TGCGCCAGCAGCTTGGAGGAGGGGGCCTTCTACAATGAGCAGTTCTTC.

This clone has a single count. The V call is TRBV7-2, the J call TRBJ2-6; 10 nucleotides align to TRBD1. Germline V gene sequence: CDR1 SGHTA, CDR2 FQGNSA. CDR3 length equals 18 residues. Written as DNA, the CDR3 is TGTGCAGTAACCGGGTTGGGACAGGGGCGAGTTGGGGCCAACGTCCTGACTTTC. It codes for CAVTGLGQGRVGANVLTF.

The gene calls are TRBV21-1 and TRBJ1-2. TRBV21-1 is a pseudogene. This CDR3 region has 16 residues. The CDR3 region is CATSKGERFGSYGYTF. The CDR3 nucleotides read TGTGCCACGTCGAAAGGAGAAAGGTTCGGGAGCTATGGCTACACCTTC.